This note documents a single TCR beta chain sequence. Its target is not known. As to treatment: approximately nine-day PBMC culture with coronavirus spike peptide pools or control peptides (ViraFEST assay). Cultured CD4+ T cell DNA underwent sequencing with the Oncomine TCR Beta short-read assay. Genomic DNA was extracted from cultured CD4+ T cells. TCRdb re-derived calls from the PCR reads in MiXCR, one entry per CDR3 protein. Of some 3,200 distinct CDR3 sequences listed, around a fifth are singletons. The CDR3 runs 15 residues. V was pared by 3 bases and J by 6 bases, with 2 bases of the junction left unmatched. This record belongs to a study of vaccination and CD4 T cells after COVID-19.

The sequence came from a human donor who had recovered from COVID-19. The sequenced sample was CD4+ T cells from blood, cultured in vitro. V and J are TRBV12-3 or TRBV12-4 and TRBJ2-1; TRBD2 matches at 13 bases. The CDR3 reads CASSLGTSGANEQFF. DNA for the CDR3: TGTGCCAGCAGTTTGGGGACTAGCGGGGCCAATGAGCAGTTCTTC.